This TCR beta chain appears in the sequencing data of a study of cytomegalovirus exposure and HLA in healthy donors. This clone appeared once. What it recognizes is unknown. Overall study findings and caveats: According to an earlier analysis, most TCR beta V segments yielded productive rearrangements about 90% or about 30% of the time.

The primer mix had 60 Vbeta and 13 Jbeta primers. The table came from immunoSEQ multiplex PCR; TCRdb's copy has only in-frame clones and leaves some out. The profile shows about 140,000 clones, approximately 80% of them singletons. This CDR3 spans 14 amino acids. After removal of 5 bases from V and 5 bases from J, the junction contained 5 bases not matched to a gene. CDR1 is SGHAT and CDR2 is FQNNGV in the germline V gene. The sample taken for sequencing was PBMCs. This receptor was taken from a young man in good health and CMV-seronegative. V usage is TRBV11-2 and J usage is TRBJ2-1; 8 bases are a match to TRBD2. This CDR3 reads CASSNSGTNNEQFF. The CDR3 coding sequence is TGTGCCAGCAGCAATAGCGGGACCAACAATGAGCAGTTCTTC.